This TCR beta chain was profiled in a study of T cells in Graves' hyperthyroidism and ophthalmopathy. Trimming shortened V by 4 bases and J by 7 bases, and 10 bases separated the two germline ends. Germline-derived CDR1 and CDR2 are LGHDT and YNNKEL (reference sequence). The CDR3 totals 13 residues. The CDR3 regions of TCR beta were amplified from RNA transcripts. A set of HTBI primers served as the primers for a first-round RT-PCR of the TCR CDR3. TCRdb fed the multiplex PCR reads into MiXCR, producing one record per CDR3 protein. The sample holds more than 350,000 distinct CDR3 sequences, about 15% seen once. This clonotype turned up a few times.

Specimen: blood. This receptor was taken from a woman younger than 45 with Graves' hyperthyroidism. The V and J genes are TRBV3-1 and TRBJ2-2; D remains unclear. CDR3 DNA sequence: TGTGCCAGCAGCCCTAGAATTGGCGGGGAGCTGTTTTTT. This gives the protein CASSPRIGGELFF.